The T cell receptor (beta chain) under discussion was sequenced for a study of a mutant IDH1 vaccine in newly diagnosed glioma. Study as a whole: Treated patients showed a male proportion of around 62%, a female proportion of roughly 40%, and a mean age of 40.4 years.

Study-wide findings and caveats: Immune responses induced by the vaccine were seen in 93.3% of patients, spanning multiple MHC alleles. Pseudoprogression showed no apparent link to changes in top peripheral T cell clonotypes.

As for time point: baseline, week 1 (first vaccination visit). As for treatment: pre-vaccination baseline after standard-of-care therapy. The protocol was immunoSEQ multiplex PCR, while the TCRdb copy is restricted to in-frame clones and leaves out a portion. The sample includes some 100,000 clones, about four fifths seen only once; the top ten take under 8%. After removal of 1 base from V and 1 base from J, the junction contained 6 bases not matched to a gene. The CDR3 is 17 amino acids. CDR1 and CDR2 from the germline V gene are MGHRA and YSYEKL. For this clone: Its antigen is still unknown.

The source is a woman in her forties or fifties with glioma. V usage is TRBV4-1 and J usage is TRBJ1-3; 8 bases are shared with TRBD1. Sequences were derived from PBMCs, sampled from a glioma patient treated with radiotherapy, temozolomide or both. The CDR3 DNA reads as TGCGCCAGCAGCCAAGGGAGACAGGGGAAGTCTGGAAACACCATATATTTT. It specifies CASSQGRQGKSGNTIYF.